The rows below give T cell receptor beta chains drawn from one sample of a study of cytomegalovirus exposure and HLA in healthy donors. Data came from immunoSEQ multiplex PCR; TCRdb stores just in-frame clones and leaves some out. Among tens of thousands of clones listed, 79% were seen once. Sequences were obtained from PBMCs. All receptors come from a man aged 30 to 39 in good health and CMV-seronegative. The CDR3 runs from the conserved cysteine through the conserved F or W. Each record gives: clone size, D gene, V gene, J gene, CDR3 DNA, CDR3 protein. D genes are given only for firm matches. Clone size is shown for a subset of rows, as once, few, many or a class of expanded clone.

clone_size: -; d_call: TRBD1; v_call: TRBV19; j_call: TRBJ2-7; cdr3_nt: TGTGCCAGTAGCCGGGACAGGGCTACCTACGAGCAGTACTTC; cdr3_aa: CASSRDRATYEQYF
clone_size: -; d_call: -; v_call: TRBV5-1; j_call: TRBJ1-1; cdr3_nt: TGCGCCAGCAGCTTGCCAGGGGAGGGCACTGAAGCTTTCTTT; cdr3_aa: CASSLPGEGTEAFF
clone_size: few; d_call: -; v_call: TRBV7-9; j_call: TRBJ1-1; cdr3_nt: TGTGCCAGCAGCTTAGATGCGGGGATGAACACTGAAGCTTTCTTT; cdr3_aa: CASSLDAGMNTEAFF
clone_size: -; d_call: -; v_call: TRBV29-1; j_call: TRBJ1-1; cdr3_nt: TGCAGCGTTGAGTGGGCAGTCCTGAACACTGAAGCTTTCTTT; cdr3_aa: CSVEWAVLNTEAFF
clone_size: -; d_call: -; v_call: TRBV5-4; j_call: TRBJ1-1; cdr3_nt: TGTGCCAGCAGCTCAACAGGGAACACTGAAGCTTTCTTT; cdr3_aa: CASSSTGNTEAFF
clone_size: once; d_call: TRBD1; v_call: TRBV27; j_call: TRBJ2-7; cdr3_nt: TGTGCCAGCAGGAAACAGGGGCCCTACGAGCAGTACTTC; cdr3_aa: CASRKQGPYEQYF
clone_size: -; d_call: -; v_call: TRBV7-9; j_call: TRBJ1-1; cdr3_nt: TGTGCCAGCAGCTTAGGGCGGGGATTGAACACTGAAGCTTTCTTT; cdr3_aa: CASSLGRGLNTEAFF
clone_size: once; d_call: TRBD1; v_call: TRBV19; j_call: TRBJ2-7; cdr3_nt: TGTGCCAGTAGTCCTTCGGACAGGGGGCGAGAGCAGTACTTC; cdr3_aa: CASSPSDRGREQYF
clone_size: -; d_call: TRBD1; v_call: TRBV27; j_call: TRBJ1-3; cdr3_nt: TGTGCCAGCAGGGTAGACAGGGGGACTGGAAACACCATATATTTT; cdr3_aa: CASRVDRGTGNTIYF
clone_size: -; d_call: TRBD1; v_call: TRBV28; j_call: TRBJ2-1; cdr3_nt: TGTGCCAGCAGTTTATCGGGGACAGGGGGCGAGCAGTTCTTC; cdr3_aa: CASSLSGTGGEQFF
clone_size: few; d_call: -; v_call: TRBV19; j_call: TRBJ1-1; cdr3_nt: TGTGCCAGTAGTATAGGGAGAAACACTGAAGCTTTCTTT; cdr3_aa: CASSIGRNTEAFF
clone_size: -; d_call: -; v_call: TRBV29-1; j_call: TRBJ1-3; cdr3_nt: TGCAGCGCCCAAAAGGGCAGGGCTGCCGGAAACACCATATATTTT; cdr3_aa: CSAQKGRAAGNTIYF
clone_size: -; d_call: -; v_call: TRBV7-9; j_call: TRBJ1-6; cdr3_nt: TGTGCCAGCAGCTTAGACCCCGCAGCCTATAATTCACCCCTCCACTTT; cdr3_aa: CASSLDPAAYNSPLHF
clone_size: -; d_call: TRBD2; v_call: TRBV29-1; j_call: TRBJ2-7; cdr3_nt: TGCAGCGCTGGGGGTAGCGGGGGGTCCGTCGAGCAGTACTTC; cdr3_aa: CSAGGSGGSVEQYF
clone_size: -; d_call: -; v_call: TRBV5-6; j_call: TRBJ2-6; cdr3_nt: TGTGCCAGCAGCTTGGACAGGGGGGGCACTGGGGCCAACGTCCTGACTTTC; cdr3_aa: CASSLDRGGTGANVLTF
clone_size: -; d_call: TRBD1; v_call: TRBV2; j_call: TRBJ2-7; cdr3_nt: TGTGCCAGCAGGGACAGGTGGTACGAGCAGTACTTC; cdr3_aa: CASRDRWYEQYF
clone_size: -; d_call: TRBD1; v_call: TRBV5-8; j_call: TRBJ1-5; cdr3_nt: TGTGCCAGCAGCTCCACGACAGGGGTAAACAATCAGCCCCAGCATTTT; cdr3_aa: CASSSTTGVNNQPQHF
clone_size: -; d_call: TRBD1; v_call: TRBV7-2; j_call: TRBJ1-2; cdr3_nt: TGTGCCAGCAGCTCGGGACAGGGTGTTTTTGGCTACACCTTC; cdr3_aa: CASSSGQGVFGYTF
clone_size: -; d_call: -; v_call: TRBV15; j_call: TRBJ1-1; cdr3_nt: TGTGCCACCAGTCGGAGAAAGGAGTTTACTTCGGACACTGAAGCTTTCTTT; cdr3_aa: CATSRRKEFTSDTEAFF
clone_size: -; d_call: -; v_call: TRBV2; j_call: TRBJ1-4; cdr3_nt: TGTGCCAGCACGGGACATACCTCTGAAAAACTGTTTTTT; cdr3_aa: CASTGHTSEKLFF
clone_size: -; d_call: -; v_call: TRBV9; j_call: TRBJ2-4; cdr3_nt: TGTGCCAGCAGCCCTTCTCTAGCTACCAAAAACATTCAGTACTTC; cdr3_aa: CASSPSLATKNIQYF
clone_size: -; d_call: TRBD1; v_call: TRBV7-8; j_call: TRBJ2-2; cdr3_nt: TGTGCCAGCAGCTTAGCGTCGTCCGGACAGGGCACCGGGGAGCTGTTTTTT; cdr3_aa: CASSLASSGQGTGELFF
clone_size: -; d_call: TRBD2; v_call: TRBV7-2; j_call: TRBJ2-3; cdr3_nt: TGTGCCAGCAGCCTAGCGGGGGGGTTCACAGATACGCAGTATTTT; cdr3_aa: CASSLAGGFTDTQYF
clone_size: -; d_call: -; v_call: TRBV19; j_call: TRBJ1-4; cdr3_nt: TGTGCCAGTAGTATTCAGGGCCAGGAAAAACTGTTTTTT; cdr3_aa: CASSIQGQEKLFF
clone_size: -; d_call: -; v_call: TRBV30; j_call: TRBJ1-6; cdr3_nt: TGTGCCTGGGATCCGGGAGTAAATAATTCACCCCTCCACTTT; cdr3_aa: CAWDPGVNNSPLHF
clone_size: -; d_call: -; v_call: TRBV5-4; j_call: TRBJ1-2; cdr3_nt: TGTGCCAGCAGCTTGGGCGGCCGCGACTATGGCTACACCTTC; cdr3_aa: CASSLGGRDYGYTF
clone_size: -; d_call: TRBD1; v_call: TRBV7-3; j_call: TRBJ1-1; cdr3_nt: TGTGCCAGCAGCTTTGGACAGGGGGCGAACACTGAAGCTTTCTTT; cdr3_aa: CASSFGQGANTEAFF
clone_size: -; d_call: TRBD1; v_call: TRBV29-1; j_call: TRBJ2-7; cdr3_nt: TGCAGCGTTGCATTTTGGGGACAGCAATCTTATATTTTC; cdr3_aa: CSVAFWGQQSYIF
clone_size: -; d_call: TRBD2; v_call: TRBV5-1; j_call: TRBJ2-1; cdr3_nt: TGCGCCAGCAGCGACCTGACTAGCGGGGGTGGCAATGAGCAGTTCTTC; cdr3_aa: CASSDLTSGGGNEQFF
clone_size: -; d_call: TRBD1; v_call: TRBV9; j_call: TRBJ1-1; cdr3_nt: TGTGCCAGCAGCCCGAGGACAGGGGGCAAAGCTTTCTTT; cdr3_aa: CASSPRTGGKAFF
clone_size: -; d_call: -; v_call: TRBV4-2; j_call: TRBJ2-3; cdr3_nt: TGTGCCAGCAGCCAAGGTGCAGTCACAGATACGCAGTATTTT; cdr3_aa: CASSQGAVTDTQYF
clone_size: -; d_call: -; v_call: TRBV7-2; j_call: TRBJ2-5; cdr3_nt: TGTGCCAGCAGCTTAAACGCAGGACTAGAGACCCAGTACTTC; cdr3_aa: CASSLNAGLETQYF
clone_size: -; d_call: -; v_call: TRBV28; j_call: TRBJ1-1; cdr3_nt: TGTGCCAGCAGTTTAGGGGCCCCGACAGCTTTCTTT; cdr3_aa: CASSLGAPTAFF
clone_size: -; d_call: TRBD1; v_call: TRBV5-1; j_call: TRBJ2-1; cdr3_nt: TGCGCCAGCAGCTATAGGACAGGGGGTTATGAGCAGTTCTTC; cdr3_aa: CASSYRTGGYEQFF
clone_size: -; d_call: -; v_call: TRBV7-3; j_call: TRBJ2-1; cdr3_nt: TGTGCCAGCAGCTTAGACTCGGGACATGGCAATGAGCAGTTCTTC; cdr3_aa: CASSLDSGHGNEQFF
clone_size: few; d_call: -; v_call: TRBV19; j_call: TRBJ1-4; cdr3_nt: TGTGCCAGTAGTATTGGTTTGGGGAGGAATGAAAAACTGTTTTTT; cdr3_aa: CASSIGLGRNEKLFF
clone_size: few; d_call: -; v_call: TRBV28; j_call: TRBJ1-1; cdr3_nt: TGTGCCAGCAGTTTAGGACAGAAGAACACTGAAGCTTTCTTT; cdr3_aa: CASSLGQKNTEAFF
clone_size: -; d_call: TRBD1; v_call: TRBV15; j_call: TRBJ2-7; cdr3_nt: TGTGCCACCAGCAAGACGGACAGGGGTCCTTTCGAGCAGTACTTC; cdr3_aa: CATSKTDRGPFEQYF